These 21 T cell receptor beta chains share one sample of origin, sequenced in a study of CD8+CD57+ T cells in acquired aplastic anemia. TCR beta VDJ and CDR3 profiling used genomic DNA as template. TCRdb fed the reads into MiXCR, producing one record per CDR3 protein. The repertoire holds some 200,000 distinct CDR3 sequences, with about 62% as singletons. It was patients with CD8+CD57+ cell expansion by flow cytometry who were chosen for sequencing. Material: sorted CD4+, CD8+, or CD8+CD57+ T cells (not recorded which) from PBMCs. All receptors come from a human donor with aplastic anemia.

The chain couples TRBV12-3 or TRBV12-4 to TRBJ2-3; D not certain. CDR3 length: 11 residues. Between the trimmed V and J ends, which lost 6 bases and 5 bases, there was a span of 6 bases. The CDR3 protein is CASSSLDTQYF. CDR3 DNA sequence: TGTGCCAGCAGCTCTTTAGATACGCAGTATTTT.

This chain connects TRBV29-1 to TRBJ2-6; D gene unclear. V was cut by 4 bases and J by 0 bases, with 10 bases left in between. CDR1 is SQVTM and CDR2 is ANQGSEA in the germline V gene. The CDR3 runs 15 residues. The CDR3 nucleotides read TGCAGCGTTGTAGTTACCTCCTCTGGGGCCAACGTCCTGACTTTC. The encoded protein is CSVVVTSSGANVLTF.

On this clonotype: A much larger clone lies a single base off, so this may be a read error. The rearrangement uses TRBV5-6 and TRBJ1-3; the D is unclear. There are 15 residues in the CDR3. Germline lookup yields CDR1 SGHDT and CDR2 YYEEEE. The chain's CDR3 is CASSQWGGGGNTVYF. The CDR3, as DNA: TGTGCCAGCAGCCAATGGGGAGGTGGTGGAAACACCGTATATTTT.

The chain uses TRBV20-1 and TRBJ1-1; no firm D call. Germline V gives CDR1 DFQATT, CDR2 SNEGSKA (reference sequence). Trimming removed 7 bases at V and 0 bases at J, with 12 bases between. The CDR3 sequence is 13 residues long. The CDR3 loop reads CSGRYPVNTEAFF. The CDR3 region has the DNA TGCAGTGGGAGATATCCCGTGAACACTGAAGCTTTCTTT.

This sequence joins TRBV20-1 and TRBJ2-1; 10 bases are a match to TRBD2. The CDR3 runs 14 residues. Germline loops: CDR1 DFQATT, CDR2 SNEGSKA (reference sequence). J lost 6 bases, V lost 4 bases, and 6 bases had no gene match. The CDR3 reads CSAIASGSLNEQFF. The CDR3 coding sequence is TGCAGTGCTATTGCTAGCGGGAGCCTCAATGAGCAGTTCTTC.

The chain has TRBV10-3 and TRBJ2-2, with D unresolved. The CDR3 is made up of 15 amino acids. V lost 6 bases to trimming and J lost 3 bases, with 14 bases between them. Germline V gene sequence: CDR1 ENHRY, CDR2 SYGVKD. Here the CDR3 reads CAISRSSGDTGELFF. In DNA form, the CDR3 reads TGTGCCATCAGCCGATCTTCAGGTGACACCGGGGAGCTGTTTTTT.

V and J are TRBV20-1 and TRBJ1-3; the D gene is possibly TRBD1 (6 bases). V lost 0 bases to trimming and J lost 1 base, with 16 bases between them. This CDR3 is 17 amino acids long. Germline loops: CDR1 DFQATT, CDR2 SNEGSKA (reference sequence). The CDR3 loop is CSAREDRPPFSGNTIYF. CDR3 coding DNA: TGCAGTGCTAGAGAGGACAGACCGCCGTTTTCTGGAAACACCATATATTTT.

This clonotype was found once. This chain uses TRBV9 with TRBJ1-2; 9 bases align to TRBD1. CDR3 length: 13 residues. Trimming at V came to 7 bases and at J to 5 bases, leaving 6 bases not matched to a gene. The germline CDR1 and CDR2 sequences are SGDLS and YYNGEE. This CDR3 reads CASGGDRGYGYTF. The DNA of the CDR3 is TGTGCCAGCGGGGGAGACAGGGGGTATGGCTACACCTTC.

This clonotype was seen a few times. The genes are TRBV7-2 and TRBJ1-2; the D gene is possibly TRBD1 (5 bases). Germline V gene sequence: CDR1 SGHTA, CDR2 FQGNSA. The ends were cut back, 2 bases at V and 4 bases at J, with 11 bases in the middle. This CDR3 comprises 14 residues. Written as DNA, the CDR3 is TGTGCCAGCAGCTTACGGAGGGGCCCCTATGGCTACACCTTC. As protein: CASSLRRGPYGYTF.

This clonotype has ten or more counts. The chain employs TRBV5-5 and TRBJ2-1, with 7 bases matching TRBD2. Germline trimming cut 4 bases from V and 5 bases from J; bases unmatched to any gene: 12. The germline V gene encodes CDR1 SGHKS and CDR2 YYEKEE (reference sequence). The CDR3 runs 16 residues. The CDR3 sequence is CASSRASGGSHNEQFF. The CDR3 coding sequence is TGTGCCAGCAGCCGCGCCTCGGGGGGTAGCCACAATGAGCAGTTCTTC.

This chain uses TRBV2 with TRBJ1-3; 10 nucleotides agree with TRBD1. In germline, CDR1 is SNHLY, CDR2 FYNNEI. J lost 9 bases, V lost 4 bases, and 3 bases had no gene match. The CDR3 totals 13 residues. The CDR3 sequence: CASSAGQGRTIYF. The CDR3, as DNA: TGTGCCAGCAGTGCGGGACAGGGGCGCACCATATATTTT. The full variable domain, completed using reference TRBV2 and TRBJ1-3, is EPEVTQTPSHQVTQMGQEVILRCVPISNHLYFYWYRQILGQKVEFLVSFYNNEISEKSEIFDDQFSVERPDGSNFTLKIRSTKLEDSAMYFCASSAGQGRTIYFGEGSWLTVV.

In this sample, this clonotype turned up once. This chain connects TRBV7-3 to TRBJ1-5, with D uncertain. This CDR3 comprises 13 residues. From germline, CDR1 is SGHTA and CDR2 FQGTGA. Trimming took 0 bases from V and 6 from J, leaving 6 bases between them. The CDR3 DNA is TGTGCCAGCAGCTTAACGTATGGTCAGCCCCAGCATTTT. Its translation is CASSLTYGQPQHF.

CDR3 protein: CASSEAGVHEQYF. The CDR3 DNA follows: TGCGCTTCCTCCGAGGCCGGGGTCCACGAGCAGTACTTC. This chain links TRBV5-1 with TRBJ2-7; D is perhaps TRBD2 (5 bases). The CDR3 is 13 residues long. The germline V gene encodes CDR1 SGHRS and CDR2 YFSETQ.

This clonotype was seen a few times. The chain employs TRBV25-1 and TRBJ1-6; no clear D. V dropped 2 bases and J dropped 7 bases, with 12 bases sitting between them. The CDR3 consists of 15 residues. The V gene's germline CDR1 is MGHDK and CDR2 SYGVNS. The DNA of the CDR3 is TGTGCCAGCAGTGAACCCCTCGGACCGAATTCACCCCTCCACTTT. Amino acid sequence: CASSEPLGPNSPLHF.

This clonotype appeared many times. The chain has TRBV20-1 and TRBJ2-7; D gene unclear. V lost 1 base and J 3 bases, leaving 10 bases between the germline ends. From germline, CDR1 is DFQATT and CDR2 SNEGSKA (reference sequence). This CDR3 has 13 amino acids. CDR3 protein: CSARGSTSYEQYF. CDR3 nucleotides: TGCAGTGCTAGAGGAAGTACGAGCTACGAGCAGTACTTC.

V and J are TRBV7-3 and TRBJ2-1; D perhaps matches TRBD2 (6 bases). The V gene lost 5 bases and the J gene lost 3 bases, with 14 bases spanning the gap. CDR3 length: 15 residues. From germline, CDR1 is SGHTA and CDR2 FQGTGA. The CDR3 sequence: CASSASGTVYNEQFF. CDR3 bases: TGTGCCAGCAGCGCTTCCGGGACTGTCTACAATGAGCAGTTCTTC.

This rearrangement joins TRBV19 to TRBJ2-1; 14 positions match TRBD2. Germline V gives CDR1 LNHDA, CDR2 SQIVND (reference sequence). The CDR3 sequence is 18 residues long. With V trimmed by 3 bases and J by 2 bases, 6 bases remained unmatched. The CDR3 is CASSIGTSGSTAYNEQFF. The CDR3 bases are TGTGCCAGTAGTATCGGGACTAGCGGGAGTACTGCCTACAATGAGCAGTTCTTC.

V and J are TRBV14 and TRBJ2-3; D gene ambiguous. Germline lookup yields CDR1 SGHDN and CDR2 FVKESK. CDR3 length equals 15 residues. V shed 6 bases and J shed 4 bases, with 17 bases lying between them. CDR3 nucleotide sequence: TGTGCCAGCAGTGACTCGAGTAGCTCGGCAGATACGCAGTATTTT. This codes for CASSDSSSSADTQYF.

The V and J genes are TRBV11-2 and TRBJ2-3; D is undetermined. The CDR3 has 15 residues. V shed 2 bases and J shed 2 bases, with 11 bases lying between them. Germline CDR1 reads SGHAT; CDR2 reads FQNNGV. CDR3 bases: TGTGCCAGCAGCTTAAGGCCAATGTTCACAGATACGCAGTATTTT. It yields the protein CASSLRPMFTDTQYF. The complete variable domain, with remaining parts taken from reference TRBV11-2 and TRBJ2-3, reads EAGVAQSPRYKIIEKRQSVAFWCNPISGHATLYWYQQILGQGPKLLIQFQNNGVVDDSQLPKDRFSAERLKGVDSTLKIQPAKLEDSAVYLCASSLRPMFTDTQYFGPGTRLTVL.

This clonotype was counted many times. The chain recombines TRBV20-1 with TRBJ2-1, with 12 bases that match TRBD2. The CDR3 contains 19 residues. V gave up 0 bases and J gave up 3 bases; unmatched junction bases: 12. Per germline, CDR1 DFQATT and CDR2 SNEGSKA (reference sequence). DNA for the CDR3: TGCAGTGCTAGAGATAAAGACCTGACTAGCGGGGGTTACTACAATGAGCAGTTCTTC. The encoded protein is CSARDKDLTSGGYYNEQFF.

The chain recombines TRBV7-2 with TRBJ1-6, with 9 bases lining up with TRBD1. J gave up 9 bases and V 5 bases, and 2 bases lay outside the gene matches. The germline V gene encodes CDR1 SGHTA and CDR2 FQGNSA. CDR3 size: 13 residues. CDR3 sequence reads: CASSQTGGSPLHF. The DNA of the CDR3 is TGTGCCAGCAGCCAGACAGGGGGTTCACCCCTCCACTTT.